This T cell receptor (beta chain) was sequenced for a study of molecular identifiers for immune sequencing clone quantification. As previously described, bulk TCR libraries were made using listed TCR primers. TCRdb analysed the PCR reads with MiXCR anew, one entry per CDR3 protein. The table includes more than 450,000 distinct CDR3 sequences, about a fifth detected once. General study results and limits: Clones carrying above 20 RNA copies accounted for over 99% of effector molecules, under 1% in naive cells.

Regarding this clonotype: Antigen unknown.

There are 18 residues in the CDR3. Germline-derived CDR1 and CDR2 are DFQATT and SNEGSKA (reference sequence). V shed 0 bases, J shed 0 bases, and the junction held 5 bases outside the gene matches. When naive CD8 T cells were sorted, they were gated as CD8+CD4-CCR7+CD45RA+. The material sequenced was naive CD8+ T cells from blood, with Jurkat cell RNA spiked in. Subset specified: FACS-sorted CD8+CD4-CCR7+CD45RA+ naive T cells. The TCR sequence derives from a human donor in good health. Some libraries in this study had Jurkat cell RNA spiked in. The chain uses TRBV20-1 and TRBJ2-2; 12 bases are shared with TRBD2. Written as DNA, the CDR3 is TGCAGTGCTAGAGATAGCCTAGCGGGGGGGACGAACACCGGGGAGCTGTTTTTT. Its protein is CSARDSLAGGTNTGELFF.